This T cell receptor (beta chain) was identified during a study of cytomegalovirus exposure and HLA in healthy donors. Across the whole study: Sequencing of roughly 180 million T cells in an earlier analysis found about 120 million unique TCR beta sequences. Regarding the study as a whole: There were some public TCRs occurring in many donors, but most TCR sequences were rare. Highly shared variants forming one cluster were likely a sequencing artifact. As a later analysis revealed, most CMV-associated TCR beta chains appeared HLA-restricted.

The V gene's germline CDR1 is LNHNV and CDR2 YYDKDF (reference sequence). The CDR3 contains 13 residues. The germline V and J ends were trimmed by 4 bases and 7 bases, with 13 bases remaining between them. The PCR contained 60 Vbeta and 13 Jbeta primers. Sequencing was performed with immunoSEQ multiplex PCR; in TCRdb, only in-frame clones are kept and a portion is missing. The sample has around 81,000 clones, less than 75% seen once. As to this clone: Its target is unknown.

The chain carries TRBV15 and TRBJ1-1; unclear D gene. The sequenced sample consisted of PBMCs. This receptor was taken from a young man in good health and CMV-seropositive. The CDR3 reads CATSIEEGREAFF. The CDR3, as DNA: TGTGCCACCAGCATAGAAGAGGGTCGTGAAGCTTTCTTT.